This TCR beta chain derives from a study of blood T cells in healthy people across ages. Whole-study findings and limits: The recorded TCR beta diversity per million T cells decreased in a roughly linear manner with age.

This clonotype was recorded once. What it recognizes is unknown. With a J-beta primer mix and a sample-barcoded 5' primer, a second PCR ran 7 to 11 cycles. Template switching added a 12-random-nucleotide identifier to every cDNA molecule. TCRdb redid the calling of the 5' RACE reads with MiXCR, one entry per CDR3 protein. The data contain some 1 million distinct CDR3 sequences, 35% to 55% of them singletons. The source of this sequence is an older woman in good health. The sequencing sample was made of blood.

This CDR3 is CSAIPLQETQYF. The CDR3 region has the DNA TGCAGTGCCATCCCCCTGCAAGAGACCCAGTACTTC. The J gene is TRBJ2-5, the V gene TRBV20-1, with D hard to call. The CDR3 contains 12 residues. Germline V gives CDR1 DFQATT, CDR2 SNEGSKA (reference sequence). The V gene lost 6 bases and the J gene lost 2 bases, with 10 bases spanning the gap.